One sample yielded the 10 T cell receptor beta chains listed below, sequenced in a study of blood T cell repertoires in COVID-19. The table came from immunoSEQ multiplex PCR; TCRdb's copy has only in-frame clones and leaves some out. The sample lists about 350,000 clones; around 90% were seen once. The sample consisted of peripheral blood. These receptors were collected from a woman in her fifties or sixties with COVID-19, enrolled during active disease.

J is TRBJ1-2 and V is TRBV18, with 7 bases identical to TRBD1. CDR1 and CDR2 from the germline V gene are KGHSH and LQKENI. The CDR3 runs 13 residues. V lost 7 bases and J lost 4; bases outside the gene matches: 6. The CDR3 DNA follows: TGTGCCAGCTGGCCGACAGGGACCTATGGCTACACCTTC. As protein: CASWPTGTYGYTF.

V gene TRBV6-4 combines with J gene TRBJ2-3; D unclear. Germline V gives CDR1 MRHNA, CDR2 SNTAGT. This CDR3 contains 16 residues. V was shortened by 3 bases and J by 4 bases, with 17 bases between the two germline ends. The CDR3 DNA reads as TGTGCCAGCAGTGAACTTATAACCCGCACGGCAGATACGCAGTATTTT. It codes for CASSELITRTADTQYF.

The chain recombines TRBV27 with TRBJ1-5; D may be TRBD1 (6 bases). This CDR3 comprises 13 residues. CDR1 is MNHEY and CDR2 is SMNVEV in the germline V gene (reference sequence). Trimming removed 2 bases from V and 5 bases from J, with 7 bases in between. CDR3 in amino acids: CASSLAGDQPQHF. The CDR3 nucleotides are TGTGCCAGCAGTTTAGCAGGGGATCAGCCCCAGCATTTT.

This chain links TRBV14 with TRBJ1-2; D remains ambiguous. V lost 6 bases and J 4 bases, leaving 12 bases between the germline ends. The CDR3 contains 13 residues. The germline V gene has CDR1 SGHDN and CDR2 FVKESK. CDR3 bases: TGTGCCAGCAGTCCTAGGAGAGGCTATGGCTACACCTTC. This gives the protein CASSPRRGYGYTF.

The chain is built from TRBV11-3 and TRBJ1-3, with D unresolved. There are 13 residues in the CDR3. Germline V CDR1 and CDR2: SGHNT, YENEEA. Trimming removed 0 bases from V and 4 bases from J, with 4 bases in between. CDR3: CASSLDFGNTIYF. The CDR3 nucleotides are TGTGCCAGCAGCTTAGACTTCGGAAACACCATATATTTT. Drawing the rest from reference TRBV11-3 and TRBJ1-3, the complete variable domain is EAGVVQSPRYKIIEKKQPVAFWCNPISGHNTLYWYLQNLGQGPELLIRYENEEAVDDSQLPKDRFSAERLKGVDSTLKIQPAELGDSAVYLCASSLDFGNTIYFGEGSWLTVV.

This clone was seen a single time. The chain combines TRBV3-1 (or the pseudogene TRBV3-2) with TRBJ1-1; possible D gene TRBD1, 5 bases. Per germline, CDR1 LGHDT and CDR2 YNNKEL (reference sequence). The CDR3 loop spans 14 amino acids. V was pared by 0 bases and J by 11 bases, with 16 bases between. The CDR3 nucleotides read TGTGCCAGCAGCCAAGACTGGGCAGGGCCGGTCGCTTTCTTT. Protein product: CASSQDWAGPVAFF.

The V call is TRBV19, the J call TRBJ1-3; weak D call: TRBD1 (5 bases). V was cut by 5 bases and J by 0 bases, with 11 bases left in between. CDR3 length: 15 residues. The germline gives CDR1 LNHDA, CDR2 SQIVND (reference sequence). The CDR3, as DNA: TGTGCCAGTAGTTCCAGGGTAATCTCTGGAAACACCATATATTTT. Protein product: CASSSRVISGNTIYF.

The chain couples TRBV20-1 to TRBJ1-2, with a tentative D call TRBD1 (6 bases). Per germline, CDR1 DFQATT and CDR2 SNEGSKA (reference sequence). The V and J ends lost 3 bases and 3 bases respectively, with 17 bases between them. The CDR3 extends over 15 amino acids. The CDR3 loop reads CSASLPGHGYYGYTF. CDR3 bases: TGCAGTGCTAGTCTACCGGGACATGGTTACTATGGCTACACCTTC.

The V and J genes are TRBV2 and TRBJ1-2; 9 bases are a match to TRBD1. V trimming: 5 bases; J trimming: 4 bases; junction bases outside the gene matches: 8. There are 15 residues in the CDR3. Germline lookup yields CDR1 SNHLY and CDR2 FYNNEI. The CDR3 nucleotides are TGTGCCAGCAGTCCCTGGCGGGGACAGGGCTATGGCTACACCTTC. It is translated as CASSPWRGQGYGYTF.

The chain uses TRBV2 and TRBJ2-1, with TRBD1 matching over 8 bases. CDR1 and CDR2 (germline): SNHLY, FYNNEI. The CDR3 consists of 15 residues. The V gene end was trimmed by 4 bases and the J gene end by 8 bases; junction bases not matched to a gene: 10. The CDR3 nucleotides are TGTGCCAGCAGTGGAGCCAGGGGGCGCTCTTATGAGCAGTTCTTC. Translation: CASSGARGRSYEQFF.